Listed below are T cell receptor beta chains from one sample, sequenced in a study of blood T cells in healthy people across ages. MiXCR was run by TCRdb on the 5' RACE reads, yielding one entry per CDR3 protein. The sample carries roughly 900,000 distinct CDR3 sequences, 29% recorded once. The sample was blood. Receptors were obtained from a woman older than 75 in good health. Both conserved end residues are part of each CDR3. Each record gives: V gene, clone size, D gene, J gene, CDR3 DNA, CDR3 protein. The D gene is left open where the match is weak. Rows give clone size only sometimes, using once, few, many, or a class for an expanded clone.

TRBV6-2/TRBV6-3,-,TRBD1,TRBJ2-5,TGTGCCAGCATCAAGGGCGGACAGGGGGCCTACAATGAGCAGTACTTC,CASIKGGQGAYNEQYF
TRBV20-1,many,-,TRBJ2-5,TGCAGTGCGGGCGGTGGAGAGACCCAGTACTTC,CSAGGGETQYF
TRBV21-1,-,-,TRBJ1-2,TGTGCCAGCAGCAAATATTTGGCCTCTAACTATGGCTACACCTTC,CASSKYLASNYGYTF
TRBV20-1,few,-,TRBJ1-2,TGCAGTGCTACTCTGGGGGACGCTAACTATGGCTACACCTTC,CSATLGDANYGYTF
TRBV29-1,many,TRBD1,TRBJ2-7,TGCAGCGTTGCACAGGGGGCATGGGAGCAGTACTTC,CSVAQGAWEQYF
TRBV20-1,many,TRBD1,TRBJ1-5,TGCAGTGCTAGAGTTACAGGGGTATATAGCAATCAGCCCCAGCATTTT,CSARVTGVYSNQPQHF
TRBV27,many,TRBD1,TRBJ1-2,TGTGCCAGCAGACGACAGGGATATGATGGCTACACCTTC,CASRRQGYDGYTF
TRBV13,-,-,TRBJ2-5,TGTGCCAAAAGCCCGACAGGCTTCCAAGAGACCCAGTACTTC,CAKSPTGFQETQYF
TRBV6-2/TRBV6-3,many,-,TRBJ2-3,TGTGCCAGCAGTAAAGTGGACGGTTTCTATGATACGCAGTATTTT,CASSKVDGFYDTQYF
TRBV6-2/TRBV6-3,many,-,TRBJ2-7,TGTGCCAGCAGCCCCCAAGGGTCTAGCCTCTACGAGCAGTACTTC,CASSPQGSSLYEQYF
TRBV7-2,many,TRBD1,TRBJ2-1,TGTGCCAGCAGCTCCGGGACAGGGAAGAATGAGCAGTTCTTC,CASSSGTGKNEQFF
TRBV20-1,many,-,TRBJ2-7,TGCAGTGCTAGGGGCAGGGCTTACGAGCAGTACTTC,CSARGRAYEQYF
TRBV3-1,few,TRBD2,TRBJ2-3,TGTGCCAGCAGCCACTCTAGCGGGGGGTCAGATACGCAGTATTTT,CASSHSSGGSDTQYF
TRBV12-3/TRBV12-4,few,-,TRBJ2-5,TGTGCCAGCAGTTTAGGCGAGGCCGGAGAGACCCAGTACTTC,CASSLGEAGETQYF
TRBV7-9,many,-,TRBJ1-4,TGTGCCAGCAGCTTAGCGGGTACGGATACGAATGAAAAACTGTTTTTT,CASSLAGTDTNEKLFF
TRBV7-9,few,-,TRBJ2-5,TGTGCCAGCAGCTTATTTGGCCGGGGGCAAGAGACCCAGTACTTC,CASSLFGRGQETQYF
TRBV10-3,many,TRBD1,TRBJ2-1,TGTGCCATCAGGCGGACAGGTTCCTACAATGAGCAGTTCTTC,CAIRRTGSYNEQFF
TRBV2,few,-,TRBJ2-4,TGTGCCAGCAGGGCGGACGGGGCTGACATTCAGTACTTC,CASRADGADIQYF
TRBV6-2/TRBV6-3,many,-,TRBJ2-3,TGTGCCAGCAGTTGGGAGACTAACACAGATACGCAGTATTTT,CASSWETNTDTQYF
TRBV20-1,-,-,TRBJ2-3,TGCAGTGCTAGTGGCGCACTCGCGACCAATACAGATACGCAGTATTTT,CSASGALATNTDTQYF